The 21 T cell receptor beta chains in this list originate from one sample, sequenced in a study of shared clonotypes between healthy human individuals. Data came from immunoSEQ multiplex PCR; TCRdb stores just in-frame clones and leaves some out. The data hold about 2.3 million clones, with around 92% observed a single time. The sample was naive CD4+ T cells from PBMCs. The subset was: CD45RA+ positively selected. Every receptor here comes from a young man in good health. Some clones in this sample may be carry-over from other donors' samples.

This clone came up once. The J gene is TRBJ1-3, the V gene TRBV2; 8 bases map to TRBD1. J lost 0 bases, V lost 3 bases, and 7 bases had no gene match. The CDR3 has 17 residues. Looked up from germline, CDR1 is SNHLY and CDR2 is FYNNEI. The CDR3 loop is CASSDTTGGDSGNTIYF. The CDR3 DNA is TGTGCCAGCAGTGACACAACAGGGGGGGACTCTGGAAACACCATATATTTT. The full variable domain, with the rest looked up from reference TRBV2 and TRBJ1-3, is EPEVTQTPSHQVTQMGQEVILRCVPISNHLYFYWYRQILGQKVEFLVSFYNNEISEKSEIFDDQFSVERPDGSNFTLKIRSTKLEDSAMYFCASSDTTGGDSGNTIYFGEGSWLTVV.

In this sample, this clone turned up once. In the same sample, other DNA sequences code for this CDR3. V is TRBV4-1 and J is TRBJ2-3, with TRBD2 matching over 12 bases. J gave up 3 bases and V 0 bases, and 1 base lay outside the gene matches. The CDR3 length is 16 residues. CDR1 is MGHRA, CDR2 YSYEKL, per germline. CDR3 DNA: TGCGCCAGCAGCCAAGAGCTAGCGGGAGGGACAGATACGCAGTATTTT. Its protein is CASSQELAGGTDTQYF.

This clone was counted a single time. The rearrangement links TRBV5-1 to TRBJ2-5, with a weak D call TRBD1 (6 bases). Per germline, CDR1 SGHRS and CDR2 YFSETQ. The length of the CDR3 is 13 residues. Trimming removed 5 bases from V and 5 bases from J, with 13 bases in between. CDR3 nucleotide sequence: TGCGCCAGCAGTTCCGGACAGATTGAGACCCAGTACTTC. Residues: CASSSGQIETQYF. The full variable domain, completed using reference TRBV5-1 and TRBJ2-5, is KAGVTQTPRYLIKTRGQQVTLSCSPISGHRSVSWYQQTPGQGLQFLFEYFSETQRNKGNFPGRFSGRQFSNSRSEMNVSTLELGDSALYLCASSSGQIETQYFGPGTRLLVL.

The chain has TRBV5-5 and TRBJ1-5, with 7 bases matching TRBD1. The V segment lost 10 bases and the J segment 2 bases; nucleotides outside the gene matches: 15. The CDR3 spans 16 residues. Per the germline V gene, CDR1 is SGHKS and CDR2 is YYEKEE (reference sequence). The CDR3 protein is CAQDRLRLLGNQPQHF. CDR3 in DNA: TGTGCCCAGGACAGGTTACGTCTTCTTGGCAATCAGCCCCAGCATTTT.

The chain joins TRBV11-2 to TRBJ2-5; a possible D gene is TRBD1 (5 bases). CDR1 is SGHAT and CDR2 is FQNNGV in the germline V gene. The CDR3 has 17 amino acids. The germline V and J ends were trimmed by 2 bases and 1 base, with 17 bases remaining between them. Written as DNA, the CDR3 is TGTGCCAGCAGCTTAATAGGCGACAGACCCATCCAAGAGACCCAGTACTTC. It encodes CASSLIGDRPIQETQYF.

For this clone: At the DNA level, this CDR3 is encoded by other sequences in the same sample as well. This rearrangement joins TRBV5-1 to TRBJ2-1; the match to TRBD2 covers 8 bases. The germline V gene encodes CDR1 SGHRS and CDR2 YFSETQ. CDR3 length equals 15 residues. V was clipped by 4 bases and J by 2 bases; unmatched bases: 5. This CDR3 is CASSQTSGTYNEQFF. The CDR3 DNA reads TGCGCCAGCAGCCAAACTAGCGGTACCTACAATGAGCAGTTCTTC.

Points on this clone: It may be a read error: a sequence one base away is much more abundant. The chain links TRBV5-8 to TRBJ1-1; possible D gene TRBD1, 5 bases. The CDR3 contains 12 residues. In germline, CDR1 is SGHTS, CDR2 YDEGEE. The V end lost 2 bases, the J end lost 4 bases, and 6 bases lay between the germline ends. The CDR3 region is CASSFRGTEAFF. DNA of the CDR3: TGTGCCAGCAGCTTTAGGGGCACTGAAGCTTTCTTT. The whole variable domain, filled in from reference TRBV5-8 and TRBJ1-1, reads EAGVTQSPTHLIKTRGQQATLRCSPISGHTSVYWYQQALGLGLQFLLWYDEGEERNRGNFPPRFSGRQFPNYSSELNVNALELEDSALYLCASSFRGTEAFFGQGTRLTVV.

About this clone itself: The identical CDR3 is also encoded by other nucleotide sequences in the sample. This chain joins TRBV5-1 and TRBJ2-3, with 8 bases lining up with TRBD1. The CDR3 length is 14 residues. Trimming removed 1 base from V and 3 bases from J; junction bases left unmatched: 1. Germline assignment: CDR1 SGHRS and CDR2 YFSETQ. The CDR3 nucleotides are TGCGCCAGCAGCTTGCGACAGGGGACAGATACGCAGTATTTT. Protein product: CASSLRQGTDTQYF.

The chain carries TRBV6-6 and TRBJ2-1; the D is unclear. Germline CDR1 is MNHNY and CDR2 is SVGAGI (reference sequence). Trimming pared 0 bases from V and 6 bases from J, leaving 9 bases between. The CDR3 is 14 residues long. The CDR3 region is CASSYSSTGNEQFF. The CDR3 DNA reads TGTGCCAGCAGTTACTCCTCGACTGGCAATGAGCAGTTCTTC.

The chain is built from TRBV5-1 and TRBJ2-7; 11 nucleotides agree with TRBD2. The junction had 18 bases not matched to a gene; V was cut back by 1 base and J by 6 bases. The germline CDR1 and CDR2 sequences are SGHRS and YFSETQ. The CDR3 consists of 19 residues. The CDR3 DNA is TGCGCCAGCAGCTTGTTGGCTAGCGGGAGGCCCACCCCGAGGGGCGAGCAGTACTTC. Its protein product is CASSLLASGRPTPRGEQYF.

This chain links TRBV11-2 with TRBJ1-3, with unresolved D. V was trimmed by 2 bases and J by 2 bases, leaving 7 bases between them. The CDR3 length is 14 residues. The germline gives CDR1 SGHAT, CDR2 FQNNGV. CDR3: CASSLLPAGNTIYF. The CDR3 DNA reads as TGTGCCAGCAGCTTATTGCCTGCTGGAAACACCATATATTTT.

The chain is built from TRBV7-9 and TRBJ1-2, with unresolved D. Trimming took off 2 bases at V and 7 bases at J, with 8 bases between the two ends. The CDR3 extends over 12 amino acids. Germline CDR1 is SEHNR and CDR2 is FQNEAQ (reference sequence). CDR3 nucleotide sequence: TGTGCCAGCAGCTTAATCCTCTCTGGCTACACCTTC. Protein product: CASSLILSGYTF.

The CDR3 DNA reads TGCGCCAGCCACAGGGGGACAGATCTTCTTGGAGTGGTGGGAGCTTTCTTT. It codes for CASHRGTDLLGVVGAFF. The V and J genes are TRBV5-1 and TRBJ1-1; 8 bases align to TRBD1. This CDR3 region has 17 residues. Germline V gene lookup returns CDR1 SGHRS and CDR2 YFSETQ. V shed 7 bases, J shed 10 bases, and the junction held 24 bases outside the gene matches.

This clone occurred a few times. The chain recombines TRBV18 with TRBJ1-5, with a possible D match to TRBD1 (6 bases). This CDR3 has 16 residues. Trimming left V 3 bases short and J 4 bases short, with 16 bases between. Germline-derived CDR1 and CDR2 are KGHSH and LQKENI. For the CDR3, the DNA is TGTGCCAGCTCACCGTCAGGACAGACTGTAAATCAGCCCCAGCATTTT. Translated, it gives CASSPSGQTVNQPQHF.

The chain has TRBV5-6 and TRBJ2-1; D uncertain. CDR3 length equals 13 residues. Between the trimmed V and J ends, which lost 1 base and 5 bases, there was a span of 7 bases. Germline values: CDR1 SGHDT, CDR2 YYEEEE. CDR3 in DNA: TGTGCCAGCAGCTTGAGCGACCACAATGAGCAGTTCTTC. This sequence encodes CASSLSDHNEQFF. Drawing the rest from reference TRBV5-6 and TRBJ2-1, the complete variable domain is DAGVTQSPTHLIKTRGQQVTLRCSPKSGHDTVSWYQQALGQGPQFIFQYYEEEERQRGNFPDRFSGHQFPNYSSELNVNALLLGDSALYLCASSLSDHNEQFFGPGTRLTVL.

The chain recombines TRBV6-6 with TRBJ1-6, with D perhaps TRBD1 (6 bases). Trimming took off 2 bases at V and 7 bases at J, with 9 bases between the two ends. The CDR3 contains 14 residues. CDR1 is MNHNY and CDR2 is SVGAGI in the germline V gene (reference sequence). The CDR3 region is CASSYRDINSPLHF. The DNA of the CDR3 is TGTGCCAGCAGTTACCGGGACATCAATTCACCCCTCCACTTT.

This chain uses TRBV5-4 with TRBJ1-2; D remains unclear. The germline gives CDR1 SGHNT, CDR2 YYREEE (reference sequence). Trimming took off 7 bases at V and 1 base at J, with 14 bases between the two ends. This CDR3 contains 14 residues. The CDR3: CASSGAHGNYGYTF. The CDR3 DNA reads as TGTGCCAGCTCAGGCGCCCACGGTAACTATGGCTACACCTTC.

The chain has TRBV18 and TRBJ2-5; possibly TRBD1 for D (5 bases). CDR3 length: 15 residues. Germline V gene data show CDR1 as KGHSH and CDR2 as LQKENI. The V end was cut by 3 bases, the J end by 1 base, with 12 bases between. CDR3 loop: CASSPMKGLQETQYF. The CDR3 bases are TGTGCCAGCTCACCCATGAAGGGGCTCCAAGAGACCCAGTACTTC.

As concerns this clone: Other nucleotide sequences from this sample produce the same CDR3. The chain links TRBV19 to TRBJ2-5; unclear D gene. The length of the CDR3 is 13 residues. The ends were cut back, 7 bases at V and 2 bases at J, with 11 bases in the middle. Looked up from germline, CDR1 is LNHDA and CDR2 is SQIVND (reference sequence). CDR3 sequence reads: CASKVAGQETQYF. Written as DNA, the CDR3 is TGTGCCAGTAAGGTAGCAGGACAAGAGACCCAGTACTTC. The full variable domain, completed using reference TRBV19 and TRBJ2-5, is DGGITQSPKYLFRKEGQNVTLSCEQNLNHDAMYWYRQDPGQGLRLIYYSQIVNDFQKGDIAEGYSVSREKKESFPLTVTSAQKNPTAFYLCASKVAGQETQYFGPGTRLLVL.

This rearrangement joins TRBV2 to TRBJ2-5, with D possibly being TRBD2 (6 bases). The J call is doubtful: the DNA matches TRBJ2-7 better. The CDR3 spans 15 residues. Per germline, CDR1 SNHLY and CDR2 FYNNEI. Here the CDR3 reads CASRGRDLTPYEQYF. The DNA for the CDR3 is TGTGCCAGCAGGGGCCGGGACTTGACGCCCTACGAGCAGTACTTC.

J is TRBJ2-7 and V is TRBV7-6; 7 positions agree with TRBD2. V shed 5 bases and J 6 bases; nucleotides not matched to a gene: 19. Per the germline V gene, CDR1 is SGHVS and CDR2 is FNYEAQ. CDR3 length: 17 residues. The CDR3, as DNA: TGTGCCAGCAGCCCCCGCCCCTCCAGAGGCGGGAGTGGCGAGCAGTACTTC. This encodes CASSPRPSRGGSGEQYF.